Listed below are T cell receptor beta chains from one sample, sequenced in a study of blood T cell repertoires in COVID-19. The assay was immunoSEQ multiplex PCR, and TCRdb's table has in-frame clones only and misses some. The table records about 69,000 clones, about nine tenths of them present only once. Material: peripheral blood. The receptors originated from a man aged 30 to 39 with acute or convalescent COVID-19. CDR3s include the opening cysteine and the closing phenylalanine or tryptophan. D genes are given only for firm matches.

V gene	D gene	J gene	CDR3 protein
TRBV13	TRBD1	TRBJ1-1	CASSKDRGRPFYKAFF
TRBV7-2	.	TRBJ2-2	CASNLGGFVSGELFF
TRBV19	.	TRBJ1-1	CASSDSFRNTEAFF
TRBV6-2/TRBV6-3	.	TRBJ1-5	CASSPQGGNQPQHF
TRBV7-2	TRBD1	TRBJ2-4	CASSPGQGGAKNIQYF
TRBV9	.	TRBJ1-4	CASSVTQGGEKLFF
TRBV2	TRBD2	TRBJ2-2	CASSKRGLHTGELFF
TRBV7-2	TRBD1	TRBJ1-3	CASSPGQGLGNTIYF
TRBV5-1	.	TRBJ2-1	CASSDFNEQFF
TRBV7-3	.	TRBJ2-3	CASSLNAGSADTQYF
TRBV27	.	TRBJ1-2	CASYRDKASYGYTF
TRBV5-6	TRBD1	TRBJ1-2	CASSFLRGQGGYTF
TRBV5-1	.	TRBJ2-1	CASSLGDWRASYNEQFF
TRBV5-1	TRBD1	TRBJ2-3	CASSPTPNRGGATDTQYF
TRBV6-5	.	TRBJ2-7	CASSYRQVYDEQYF
TRBV7-2	.	TRBJ2-1	CASSLFGGSDEQFF
TRBV5-1	TRBD1	TRBJ2-3	CASSRNRQGPYPDTQYF
TRBV9	TRBD2	TRBJ2-1	CASSARLAGYNEQFF
TRBV2	TRBD1	TRBJ2-5	CASSEAGQGPETQYF
TRBV4-2	.	TRBJ2-5	CASSQDQAETQYF
TRBV10-3	TRBD2	TRBJ2-3	CAISDGGGGPTDTQYF
TRBV28	.	TRBJ1-1	CASSFGRAGYNTEAFF
TRBV3-1/TRBV3-2	TRBD1	TRBJ1-4	CASSPSETGDEKLFF
TRBV18	.	TRBJ1-1	CASSPGGAEAFF
TRBV15	.	TRBJ1-1	CATSRGGTKAEAFF
TRBV7-2	TRBD1	TRBJ1-1	CASSLGPQGVAEAFF
TRBV19	.	TRBJ2-7	CASSKQVNYEQYF
TRBV24-1	TRBD2	TRBJ2-1	CATSDPQAGGLWEYGEQFF
TRBV12-2	.	TRBJ1-1	CASRGRYEGTEAFF
TRBV2	.	TRBJ1-4	CASSENAGANEKLFF
TRBV6-6	TRBD1	TRBJ2-5	CASSYWRQGAEETQYF
TRBV21-1	.	TRBJ2-2	CASSRGGQGLAGELFF